This TCR beta chain was recorded in a study of blood T cell repertoires in COVID-19. About the study: Acute and convalescent COVID-19 specimens originated in the United States, Italy and Spain. Sample material is recorded as cDNA or gDNA derived from T cells, B-cell-depleted T cells, or PBMCs.

CDR1 is LGHDT, CDR2 YNNKEL, per germline (reference sequence). The CDR3 has 14 amino acids. Trimming removed 5 bases from V and 8 bases from J; junction bases left unmatched: 8. Authors' methods: Amplification of reference gene primers was used by the study to estimate nucleated cell counts. Assay used: immunoSEQ multiplex PCR; TCRdb lists only in-frame clones, some missing. The DNA gave D and trimming, while V, J and clone size come from that table. The sample has 60,000 to 85,000 clones; about four fifths are singletons. This clone was observed a single time. The specimen sequenced was peripheral blood. The chain employs TRBV3-1 (or the pseudogene TRBV3-2) and TRBJ2-2, with TRBD1 identical over 7 bases. The receptor was derived from a man in his 70s who had recovered from COVID-19. CDR3 protein: CASSLNRGAGELFF. CDR3 DNA: TGTGCCAGCAGCTTAAACAGGGGCGCGGGGGAGCTGTTTTTT.